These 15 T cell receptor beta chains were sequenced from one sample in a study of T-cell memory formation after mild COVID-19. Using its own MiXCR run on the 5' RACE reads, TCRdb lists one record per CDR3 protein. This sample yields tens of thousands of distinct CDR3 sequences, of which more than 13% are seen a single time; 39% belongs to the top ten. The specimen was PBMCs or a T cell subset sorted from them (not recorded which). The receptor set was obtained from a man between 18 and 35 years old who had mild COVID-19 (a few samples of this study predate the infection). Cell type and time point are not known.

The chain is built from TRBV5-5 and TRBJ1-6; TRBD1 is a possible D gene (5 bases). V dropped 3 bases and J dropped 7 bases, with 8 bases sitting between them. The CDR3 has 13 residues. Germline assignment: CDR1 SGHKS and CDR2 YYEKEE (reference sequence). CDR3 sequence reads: CASSWGGNSPLHF. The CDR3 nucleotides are TGTGCCAGCAGCTGGGGGGGGAATTCACCCCTCCACTTT.

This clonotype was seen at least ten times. This chain's CDR3 is CASSSPLKGDNEQFF. CDR3 DNA sequence: TGTGCCAGCAGCTCGCCCCTCAAAGGGGACAATGAGCAGTTCTTC. This rearrangement joins TRBV7-9 to TRBJ2-1, with a possible D match to TRBD1 (5 bases). Germline CDR1 SEHNR, CDR2 FQNEAQ (reference sequence). V was cut by 4 bases and J by 5 bases, with 15 bases left in between. CDR3 length equals 15 residues.

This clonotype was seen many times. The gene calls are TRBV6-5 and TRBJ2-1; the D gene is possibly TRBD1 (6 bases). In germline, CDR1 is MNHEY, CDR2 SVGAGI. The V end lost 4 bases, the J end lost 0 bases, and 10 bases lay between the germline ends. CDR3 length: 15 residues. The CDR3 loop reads CASSSQGPSYNEQFF. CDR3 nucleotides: TGTGCCAGCAGTTCCCAGGGGCCCTCCTACAATGAGCAGTTCTTC.

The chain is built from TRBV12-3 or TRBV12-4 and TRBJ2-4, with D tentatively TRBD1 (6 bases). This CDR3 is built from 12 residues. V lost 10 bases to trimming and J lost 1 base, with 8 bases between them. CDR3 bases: TGTGCCACCACAGGGGCCAAAAACATTCAGTACTTC. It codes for CATTGAKNIQYF.

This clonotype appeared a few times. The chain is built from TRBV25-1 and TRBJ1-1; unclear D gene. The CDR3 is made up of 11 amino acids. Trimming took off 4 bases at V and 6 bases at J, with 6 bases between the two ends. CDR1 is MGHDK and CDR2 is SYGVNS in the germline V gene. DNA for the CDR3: TGTGCCAGCAGTGCGGGCCCTGAAGCTTTCTTT. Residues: CASSAGPEAFF.

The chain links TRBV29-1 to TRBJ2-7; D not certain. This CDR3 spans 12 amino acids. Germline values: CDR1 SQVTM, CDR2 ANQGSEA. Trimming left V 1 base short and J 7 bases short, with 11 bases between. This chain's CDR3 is CSVEVEIYEQYF. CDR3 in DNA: TGCAGCGTTGAAGTAGAGATATATGAGCAGTACTTC.

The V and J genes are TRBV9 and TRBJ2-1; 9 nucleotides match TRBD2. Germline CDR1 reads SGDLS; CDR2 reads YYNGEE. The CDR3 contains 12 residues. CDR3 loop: CVRQRGDYEQFF. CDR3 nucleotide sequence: TGTGTCAGACAGCGGGGGGACTATGAGCAGTTCTTC.

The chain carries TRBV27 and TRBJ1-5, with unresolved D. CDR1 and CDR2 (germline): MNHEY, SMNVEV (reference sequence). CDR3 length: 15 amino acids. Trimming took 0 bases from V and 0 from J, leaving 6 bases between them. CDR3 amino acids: CASSLSGSSNQPQHF. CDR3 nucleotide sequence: TGTGCCAGCAGTTTATCGGGGAGTAGCAATCAGCCCCAGCATTTT.

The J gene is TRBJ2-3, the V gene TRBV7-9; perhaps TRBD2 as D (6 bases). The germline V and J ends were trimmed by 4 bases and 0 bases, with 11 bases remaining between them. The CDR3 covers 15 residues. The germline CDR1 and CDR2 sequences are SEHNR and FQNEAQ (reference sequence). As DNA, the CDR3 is TGTGCCAGCAGCTACGGGGGTGTCAGCACAGATACGCAGTATTTT. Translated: CASSYGGVSTDTQYF.

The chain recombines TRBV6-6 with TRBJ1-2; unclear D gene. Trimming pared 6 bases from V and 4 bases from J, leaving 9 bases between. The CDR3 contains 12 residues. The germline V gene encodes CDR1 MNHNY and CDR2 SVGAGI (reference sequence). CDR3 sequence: CASRSDGYGYTF. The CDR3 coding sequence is TGTGCCAGCAGATCCGACGGCTATGGCTACACCTTC.

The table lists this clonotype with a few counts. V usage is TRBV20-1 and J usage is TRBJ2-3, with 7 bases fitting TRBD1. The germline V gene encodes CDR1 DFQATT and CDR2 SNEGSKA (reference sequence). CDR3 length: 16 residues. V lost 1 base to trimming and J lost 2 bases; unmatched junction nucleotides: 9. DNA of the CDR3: TGCAGTGCTAGAGGAGGGACAGAGATGAACACAGATACGCAGTATTTT. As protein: CSARGGTEMNTDTQYF.

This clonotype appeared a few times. In nucleotides, the CDR3 is TGCGCCAGCAGCCACGCGCCGGGACAGGGTTTTGAAAAAACTGAAGCTTTCTTT. Translation: CASSHAPGQGFEKTEAFF. The chain is built from TRBV4-1 and TRBJ1-1; 9 bases match TRBD1. The CDR3 extends over 18 amino acids. With 3 bases clipped from V and 5 bases from J, the junction kept 16 bases outside the gene matches. The germline CDR1 and CDR2 sequences are MGHRA and YSYEKL.

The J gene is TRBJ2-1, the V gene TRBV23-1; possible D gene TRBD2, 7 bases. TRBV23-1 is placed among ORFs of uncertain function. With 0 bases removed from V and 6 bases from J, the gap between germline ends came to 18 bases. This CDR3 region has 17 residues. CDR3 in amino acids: CASSQSFGGRPRNEQFF. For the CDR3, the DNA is TGCGCCAGCAGTCAATCGTTCGGGGGGCGTCCCCGCAATGAGCAGTTCTTC.

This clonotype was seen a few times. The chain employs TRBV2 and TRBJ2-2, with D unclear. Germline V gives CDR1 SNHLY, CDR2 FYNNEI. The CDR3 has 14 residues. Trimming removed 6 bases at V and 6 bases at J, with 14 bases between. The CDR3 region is CASSTGPAAGELFF. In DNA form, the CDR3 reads TGTGCCAGCAGCACCGGACCCGCGGCCGGGGAGCTGTTTTTT.

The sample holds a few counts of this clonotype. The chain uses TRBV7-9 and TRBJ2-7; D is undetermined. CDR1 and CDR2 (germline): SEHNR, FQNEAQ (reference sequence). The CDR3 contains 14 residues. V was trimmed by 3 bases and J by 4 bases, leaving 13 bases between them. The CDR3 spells CASSFDLLPYEQYF. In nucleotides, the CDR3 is TGTGCCAGCAGCTTCGATCTCTTACCTTACGAGCAGTACTTC.